This T cell receptor beta chain was retrieved from a study of beta chain features in type 1 diabetes. General study results and limits: The cDNA sequencing approach could over-represent high-TCR-expressing cells. There was no resolution here of whether HLA type influences TCRB rearrangement.

The CDR3 loop spans 15 amino acids. Germline trimming cut 6 bases from V and 9 bases from J; bases unmatched to any gene: 10. Germline V gene data show CDR1 as SGHTA and CDR2 as FQGNSA. This clone was observed a handful of times. Its antigen is still unknown. The study reverse transcribed the entire isolated RNA, so it sequenced expressed TCRB transcripts. Some clones are missing from TCRdb's copy, which holds only in-frame ones; the method was immunoSEQ multiplex PCR. This sample has approximately 470,000 clones, with approximately 31% found just once. This receptor was identified in a man between 18 and 29 years old in good health. The source material was naive CD4+ T cells from blood. The gene calls are TRBV7-2 and TRBJ2-1; 11 bases agree with TRBD2. Written as DNA, the CDR3 is TGTGCCAGCAGGCCCTTAGCGGGAGGGCCTGGTGAGCAGTTCTTC. This encodes CASRPLAGGPGEQFF.